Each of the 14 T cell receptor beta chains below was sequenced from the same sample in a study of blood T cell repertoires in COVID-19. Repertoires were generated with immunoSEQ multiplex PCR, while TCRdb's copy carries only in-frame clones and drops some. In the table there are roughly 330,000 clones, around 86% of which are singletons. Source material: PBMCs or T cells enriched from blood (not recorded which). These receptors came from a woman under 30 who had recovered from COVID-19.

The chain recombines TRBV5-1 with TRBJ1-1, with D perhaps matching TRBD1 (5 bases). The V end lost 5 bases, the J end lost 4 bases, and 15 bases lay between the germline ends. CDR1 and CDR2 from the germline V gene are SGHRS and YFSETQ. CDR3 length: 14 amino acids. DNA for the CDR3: TGCGCCAGCAGTCGCGGTGGGGGGAGCACTGAAGCTTTCTTT. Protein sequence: CASSRGGGSTEAFF. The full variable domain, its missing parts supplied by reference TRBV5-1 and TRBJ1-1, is KAGVTQTPRYLIKTRGQQVTLSCSPISGHRSVSWYQQTPGQGLQFLFEYFSETQRNKGNFPGRFSGRQFSNSRSEMNVSTLELGDSALYLCASSRGGGSTEAFFGQGTRLTVV.

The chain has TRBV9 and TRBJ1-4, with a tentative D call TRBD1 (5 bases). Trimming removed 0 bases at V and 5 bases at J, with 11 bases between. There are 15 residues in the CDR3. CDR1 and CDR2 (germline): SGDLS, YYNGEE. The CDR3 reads CASSVAAGKNEKLFF. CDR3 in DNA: TGTGCCAGCAGCGTAGCCGCAGGGAAAAATGAAAAACTGTTTTTT.

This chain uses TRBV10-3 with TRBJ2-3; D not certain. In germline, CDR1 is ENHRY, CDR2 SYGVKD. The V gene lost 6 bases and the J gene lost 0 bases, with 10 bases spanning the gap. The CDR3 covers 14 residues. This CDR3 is CAIRLTESTDTQYF. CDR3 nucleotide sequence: TGTGCCATCAGACTGACGGAGAGCACAGATACGCAGTATTTT.

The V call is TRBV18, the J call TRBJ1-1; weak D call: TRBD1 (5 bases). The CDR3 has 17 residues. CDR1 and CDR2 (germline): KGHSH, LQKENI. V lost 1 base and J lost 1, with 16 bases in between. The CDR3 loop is CASSPQGRTGGNTEAFF. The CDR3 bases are TGTGCCAGCTCACCACAGGGGCGGACGGGAGGGAACACTGAAGCTTTCTTT.

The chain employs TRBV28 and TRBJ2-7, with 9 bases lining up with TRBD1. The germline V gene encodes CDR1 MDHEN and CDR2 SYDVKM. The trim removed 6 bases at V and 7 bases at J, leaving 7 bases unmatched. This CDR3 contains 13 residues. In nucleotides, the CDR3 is TGTGCCAGCAGGCACAGGGGGCGTGGGGAGCAGTACTTC. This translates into CASRHRGRGEQYF. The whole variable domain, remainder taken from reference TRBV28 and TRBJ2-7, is DVKVTQSSRYLVKRTGEKVFLECVQDMDHENMFWYRQDPGLGLRLIYFSYDVKMKEKGDIPEGYSVSREKKERFSLILESASTNQTSMYLCASRHRGRGEQYFGPGTRLTVT.

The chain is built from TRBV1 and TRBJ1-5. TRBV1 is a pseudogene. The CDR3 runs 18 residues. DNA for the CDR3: TGCACCAGCAGCCAAGAGCATGGAGGGAAGGTGGGCAATCAGCCCCAGCATTTT. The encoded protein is CTSSQEHGGKVGNQPQHF.

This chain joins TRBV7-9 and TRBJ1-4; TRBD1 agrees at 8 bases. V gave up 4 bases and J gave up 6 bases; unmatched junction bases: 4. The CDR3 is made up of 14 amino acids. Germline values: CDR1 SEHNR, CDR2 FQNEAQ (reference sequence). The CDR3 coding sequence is TGTGCCAGCAGCTCGCAGGGGGCCCATGAAAAACTGTTTTTT. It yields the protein CASSSQGAHEKLFF.

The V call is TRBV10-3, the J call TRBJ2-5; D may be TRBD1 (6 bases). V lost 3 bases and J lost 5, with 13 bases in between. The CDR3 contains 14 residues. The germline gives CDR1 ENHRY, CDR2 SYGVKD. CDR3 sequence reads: CAISETTGSETQYF. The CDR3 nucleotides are TGTGCCATCAGTGAAACTACAGGGTCGGAGACCCAGTACTTC.

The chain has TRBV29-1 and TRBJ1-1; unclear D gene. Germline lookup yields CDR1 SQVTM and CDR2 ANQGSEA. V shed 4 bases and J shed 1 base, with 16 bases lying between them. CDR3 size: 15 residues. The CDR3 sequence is CSVVGSPEGNTEAFF. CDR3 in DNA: TGCAGCGTTGTAGGCAGTCCCGAGGGGAACACTGAAGCTTTCTTT.

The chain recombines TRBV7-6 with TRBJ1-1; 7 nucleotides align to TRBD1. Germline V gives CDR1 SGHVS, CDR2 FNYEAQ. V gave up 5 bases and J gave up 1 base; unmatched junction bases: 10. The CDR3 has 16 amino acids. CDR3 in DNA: TGTGCCAGCAGCGCACCCCCGGGACAGTGGAACACTGAAGCTTTCTTT. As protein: CASSAPPGQWNTEAFF.

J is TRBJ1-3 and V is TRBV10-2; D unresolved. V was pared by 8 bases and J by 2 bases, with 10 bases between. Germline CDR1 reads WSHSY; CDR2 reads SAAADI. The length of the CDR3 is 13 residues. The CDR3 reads CASSTAAGNTIYF. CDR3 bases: TGCGCCAGCTCGACTGCGGCTGGAAACACCATATATTTT.

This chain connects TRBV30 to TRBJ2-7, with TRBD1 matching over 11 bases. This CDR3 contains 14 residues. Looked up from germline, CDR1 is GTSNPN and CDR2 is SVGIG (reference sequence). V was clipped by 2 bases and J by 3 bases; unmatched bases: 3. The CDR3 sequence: CAWSWGTGGYEQYF. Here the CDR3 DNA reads TGTGCCTGGAGTTGGGGGACAGGGGGCTACGAGCAGTACTTC.

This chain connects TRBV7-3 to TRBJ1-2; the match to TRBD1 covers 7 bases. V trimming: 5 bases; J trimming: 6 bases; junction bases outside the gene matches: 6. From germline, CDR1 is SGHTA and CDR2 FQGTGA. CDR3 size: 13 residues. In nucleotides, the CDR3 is TGTGCCAGCAGCCTACAGGGGTACGATGGCTACACCTTC. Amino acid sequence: CASSLQGYDGYTF.

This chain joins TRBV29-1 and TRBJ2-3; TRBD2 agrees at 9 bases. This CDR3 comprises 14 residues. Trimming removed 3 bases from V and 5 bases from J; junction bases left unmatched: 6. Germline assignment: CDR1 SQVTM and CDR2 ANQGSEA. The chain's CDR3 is CSVDGSGGLDTQYF. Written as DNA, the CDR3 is TGCAGCGTTGATGGTAGCGGGGGTTTAGATACGCAGTATTTT.